Listed below are T cell receptor beta chains from one sample, sequenced in a study of metastatic and nonmetastatic thyroid tumors. Via MiXCR, TCRdb re-called the PCR reads. The data hold fewer than 20,000 clones, with approximately 23% observed a single time. The sequenced sample was tumor tissue. Receptors were obtained from a female donor with papillary thyroid cancer or a benign thyroid nodule (not recorded which). Some clones in this sample may be carry-over from other donors' samples. Each CDR3 is given with its conserved first and last residue. D genes are given only for firm matches. The listing skips clone size in some rows; elsewhere it reads once, few, many or a size class.

clone_size	d_call	v_call	j_call	cdr3_aa	cdr3_nt
medium-sized	.	TRBV2	TRBJ2-7	CASSELVGSYEQYF	TGTGCCAGCAGTGAACTAGTAGGCTCCTACGAGCAGTACTTC
.	.	TRBV20-1	TRBJ2-7	CSASDRSYEQYF	TGCAGTGCTAGTGACAGGAGCTACGAGCAGTACTTC
.	.	TRBV12-3/TRBV12-4	TRBJ2-1	CASSFKGEFLDEQFF	TGTGCCAGCAGTTTTAAGGGAGAGTTTTTAGATGAGCAGTTCTTC
medium-sized	TRBD1	TRBV5-5	TRBJ1-2	CASKEGAYGYTF	TGTGCCAGCAAGGAGGGGGCCTATGGCTACACCTTC
few	.	TRBV28	TRBJ2-7	CASSLSDHYEQYF	TGTGCCAGCAGTTTATCTGACCACTACGAGCAGTACTTC
.	TRBD2	TRBV6-2/TRBV6-3	TRBJ2-1	CASSYYREGLAGIYNEQFF	TGTGCCAGCAGTTATTACAGGGAAGGACTAGCGGGAATATACAATGAGCAGTTCTTC
.	.	TRBV30	TRBJ1-1	CAWSPERQGHTEAFF	TGTGCCTGGAGCCCAGAGAGGCAGGGGCACACTGAAGCTTTCTTT
medium-sized	.	TRBV4-2	TRBJ1-2	CASSQVEKGWGYGYTF	TGTGCCAGCAGCCAAGTGGAAAAGGGTTGGGGATATGGCTACACCTTC
.	TRBD1	TRBV20-1	TRBJ2-2	CSAAPGGVFTGELFF	TGCAGTGCAGCGCCAGGGGGCGTTTTCACCGGGGAGCTGTTTTTT
.	TRBD2	TRBV20-1	TRBJ2-3	CSYTSGSLRARKDTQYF	TGCAGTTACACTAGCGGGAGTCTTCGGGCTAGAAAAGATACGCAGTATTTT
.	TRBD1	TRBV20-1	TRBJ2-1	CSARPVQGFSYNEQFF	TGCAGTGCTAGACCCGTACAGGGGTTCTCCTACAATGAGCAGTTCTTC
.	.	TRBV3-1	TRBJ2-3	CASSQELAQGDTQYF	TGTGCCAGCAGCCAGGAGCTAGCGCAAGGGGATACGCAGTATTTT
medium-sized	TRBD1	TRBV19	TRBJ1-1	CASRRGGKNTEAFF	TGTGCCAGCCGAAGAGGGGGCAAGAACACTGAAGCTTTCTTT
medium-sized	TRBD1	TRBV7-8	TRBJ1-2	CASSLGDSIYGYTF	TGTGCCAGCAGCTTGGGGGACAGCATTTATGGCTACACCTTC
.	.	TRBV6-2/TRBV6-3	TRBJ2-2	CASKRPRDTGELFF	TGTGCCAGCAAAAGGCCGAGGGACACCGGGGAGCTGTTTTTT
many	.	TRBV5-1	TRBJ2-7	CASSSRAGEQYF	TGCGCCAGCAGCTCGCGGGCAGGAGAGCAGTACTTC
.	TRBD2	TRBV5-1	TRBJ2-1	CASSLVAGGTYNEQFF	TGCGCCAGCAGCTTGGTAGCGGGAGGGACATACAATGAGCAGTTCTTC
few	.	TRBV7-2	TRBJ1-3	CASSLGSGNTIYF	TGTGCCAGCAGCTTGGGGTCTGGAAACACCATATATTTT
few	TRBD2	TRBV27	TRBJ2-1	CASSRTSGLYNEQFF	TGTGCCAGCAGTAGAACTAGCGGACTATACAATGAGCAGTTCTTC
many	TRBD2	TRBV3-1	TRBJ2-5	CASSHLASGSGETQYF	TGTGCCAGCAGCCACTTAGCTAGCGGGAGTGGGGAGACCCAGTACTTC
.	TRBD1	TRBV13	TRBJ2-5	CASSPPGTGTETQYF	TGTGCCAGCAGTCCCCCGGGGACAGGGACAGAGACCCAGTACTTC
large	TRBD1	TRBV20-1	TRBJ2-3	CSAGDRDVADTQYF	TGCAGTGCTGGGGACAGGGATGTCGCAGATACGCAGTATTTT